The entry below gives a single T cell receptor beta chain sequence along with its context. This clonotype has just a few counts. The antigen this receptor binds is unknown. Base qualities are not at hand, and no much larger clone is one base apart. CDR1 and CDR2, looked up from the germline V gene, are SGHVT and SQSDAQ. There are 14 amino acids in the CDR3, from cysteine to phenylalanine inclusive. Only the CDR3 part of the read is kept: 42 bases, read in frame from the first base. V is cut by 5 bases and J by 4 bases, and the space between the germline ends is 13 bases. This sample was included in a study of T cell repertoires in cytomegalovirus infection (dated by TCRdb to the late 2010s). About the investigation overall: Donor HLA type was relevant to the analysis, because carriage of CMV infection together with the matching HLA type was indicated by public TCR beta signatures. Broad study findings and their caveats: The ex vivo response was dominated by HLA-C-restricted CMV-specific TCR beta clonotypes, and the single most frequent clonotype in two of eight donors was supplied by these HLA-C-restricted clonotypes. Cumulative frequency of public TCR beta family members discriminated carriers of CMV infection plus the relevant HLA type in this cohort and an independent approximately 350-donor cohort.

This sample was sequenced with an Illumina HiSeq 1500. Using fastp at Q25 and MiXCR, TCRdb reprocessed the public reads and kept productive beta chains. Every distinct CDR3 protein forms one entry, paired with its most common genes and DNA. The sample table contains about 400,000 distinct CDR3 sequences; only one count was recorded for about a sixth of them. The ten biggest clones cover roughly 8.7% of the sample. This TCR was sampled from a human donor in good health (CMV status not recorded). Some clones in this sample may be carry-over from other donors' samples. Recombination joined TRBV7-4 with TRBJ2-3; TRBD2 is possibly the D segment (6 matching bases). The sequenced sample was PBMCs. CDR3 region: CASSPAGSADTQYF. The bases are TGTGCCAGCAGCCCTGCGGGGAGCGCAGATACGCAGTATTTT. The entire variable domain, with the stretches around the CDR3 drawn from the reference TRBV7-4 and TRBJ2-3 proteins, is GAGVSQSPRYKVAKRGRDVALRCDSISGHVTLYWYRQTLGQGSEVLTYSQSDAQRDKSGRPSGRFSAERPERSVSTLKIQRTEQGDSAVYLCASSPAGSADTQYFGPGTRLTVL.